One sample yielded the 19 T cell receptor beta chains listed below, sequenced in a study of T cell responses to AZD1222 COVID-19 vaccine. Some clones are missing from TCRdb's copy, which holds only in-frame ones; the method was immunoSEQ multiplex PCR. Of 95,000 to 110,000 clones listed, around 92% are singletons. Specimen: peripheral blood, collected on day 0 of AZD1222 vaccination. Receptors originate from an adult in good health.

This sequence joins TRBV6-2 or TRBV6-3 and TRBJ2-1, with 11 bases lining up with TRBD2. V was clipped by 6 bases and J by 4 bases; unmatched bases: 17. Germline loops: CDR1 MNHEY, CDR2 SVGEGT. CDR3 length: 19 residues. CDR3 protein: CASSFPTSGKGGEYNEQFF. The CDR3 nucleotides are TGTGCCAGCAGCTTCCCGACTAGCGGGAAAGGAGGAGAATACAATGAGCAGTTCTTC.

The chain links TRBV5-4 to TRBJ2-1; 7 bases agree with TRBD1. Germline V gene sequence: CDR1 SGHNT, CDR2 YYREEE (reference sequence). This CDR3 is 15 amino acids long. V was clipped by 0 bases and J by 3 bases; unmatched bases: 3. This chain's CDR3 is CASSLGQGVYNEQFF. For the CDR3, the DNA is TGTGCCAGCAGCTTGGGACAGGGCGTCTACAATGAGCAGTTCTTC. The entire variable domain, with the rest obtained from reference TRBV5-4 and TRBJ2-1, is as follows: ETGVTQSPTHLIKTRGQQVTLRCSSQSGHNTVSWYQQALGQGPQFIFQYYREEENGRGNFPPRFSGLQFPNYSSELNVNALELDDSALYLCASSLGQGVYNEQFFGPGTRLTVL.

The CDR3 loop is CASSEALAGEGNEQFF. The CDR3 DNA follows: TGTGCCAGCAGTGAAGCACTAGCGGGAGAGGGCAATGAGCAGTTCTTC. The chain carries TRBV2 and TRBJ2-1; 11 bases fit TRBD2. Germline V gives CDR1 SNHLY, CDR2 FYNNEI. The CDR3 contains 16 residues. Unmatched junction bases numbered 4, after V lost 0 bases and J lost 6 bases.

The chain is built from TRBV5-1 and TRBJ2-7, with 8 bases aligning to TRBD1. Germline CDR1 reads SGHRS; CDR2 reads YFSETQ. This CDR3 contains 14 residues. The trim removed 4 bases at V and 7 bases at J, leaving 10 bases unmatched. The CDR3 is CASSRGQVEGEQYF. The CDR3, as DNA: TGCGCCAGCAGCCGGGGACAGGTAGAGGGGGAGCAGTACTTC.

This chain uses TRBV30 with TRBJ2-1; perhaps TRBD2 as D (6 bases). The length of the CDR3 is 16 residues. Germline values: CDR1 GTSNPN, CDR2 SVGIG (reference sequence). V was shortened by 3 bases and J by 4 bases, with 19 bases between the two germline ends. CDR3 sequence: CAWRGPGARSYNEQFF. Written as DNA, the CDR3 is TGTGCCTGGAGAGGCCCGGGAGCCCGCTCGTACAATGAGCAGTTCTTC.

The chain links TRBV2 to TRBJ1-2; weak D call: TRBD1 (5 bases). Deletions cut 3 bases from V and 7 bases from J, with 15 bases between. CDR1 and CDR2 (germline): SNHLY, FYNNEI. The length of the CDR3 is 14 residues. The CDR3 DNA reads TGTGCCAGCAGTGACCAACCGGGGGTGTCTGGCTACACCTTC. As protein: CASSDQPGVSGYTF.

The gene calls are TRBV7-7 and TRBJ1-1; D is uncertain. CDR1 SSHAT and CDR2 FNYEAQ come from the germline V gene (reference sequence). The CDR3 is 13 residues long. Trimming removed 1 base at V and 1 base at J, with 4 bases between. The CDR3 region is CASSLVRNTEAFF. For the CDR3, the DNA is TGTGCCAGCAGCTTAGTACGGAACACTGAAGCTTTCTTT.

The CDR3 coding sequence is TGTGCCAGCAGTTGGAGAAGGAACAGTAATCCCGGGGAGCTGTTTTTT. Protein: CASSWRRNSNPGELFF. The V and J genes are TRBV5-6 and TRBJ2-2; D is undetermined. Germline values: CDR1 SGHDT, CDR2 YYEEEE. CDR3 size: 16 residues. V shed 5 bases and J shed 6 bases, with 20 bases lying between them.

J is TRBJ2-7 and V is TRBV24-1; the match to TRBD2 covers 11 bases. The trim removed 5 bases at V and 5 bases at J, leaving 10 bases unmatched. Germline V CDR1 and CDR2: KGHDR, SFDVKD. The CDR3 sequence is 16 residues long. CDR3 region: CATSGLAGGGRHEQYF. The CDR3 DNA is TGTGCCACCAGTGGGCTAGCGGGAGGCGGCCGCCACGAGCAGTACTTC.

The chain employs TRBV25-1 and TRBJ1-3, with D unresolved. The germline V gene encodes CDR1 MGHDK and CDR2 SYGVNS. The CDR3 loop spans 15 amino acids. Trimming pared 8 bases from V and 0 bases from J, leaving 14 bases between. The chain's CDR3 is CASRPAGSSGNTIYF. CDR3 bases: TGTGCCAGCCGCCCGGCTGGGAGCTCTGGAAACACCATATATTTT. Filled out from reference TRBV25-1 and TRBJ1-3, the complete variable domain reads EADIYQTPRYLVIGTGKKITLECSQTMGHDKMYWYQQDPGMELHLIHYSYGVNSTEKGDLSSESTVSRIRTEHFPLTLESARPSHTSQYLCASRPAGSSGNTIYFGEGSWLTVV.

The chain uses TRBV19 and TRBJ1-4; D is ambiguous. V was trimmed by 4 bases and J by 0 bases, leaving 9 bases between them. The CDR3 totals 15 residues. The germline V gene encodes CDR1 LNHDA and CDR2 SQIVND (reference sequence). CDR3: CASSTEPTTNEKLFF. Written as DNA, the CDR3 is TGTGCCAGTAGTACGGAGCCCACAACTAATGAAAAACTGTTTTTT.

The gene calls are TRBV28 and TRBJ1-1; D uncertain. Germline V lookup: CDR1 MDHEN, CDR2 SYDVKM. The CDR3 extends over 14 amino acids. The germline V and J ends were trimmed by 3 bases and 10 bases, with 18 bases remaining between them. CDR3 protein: CASSFGDQRALAFF. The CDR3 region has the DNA TGTGCCAGCAGTTTCGGCGACCAGAGGGCGCTAGCTTTCTTT.

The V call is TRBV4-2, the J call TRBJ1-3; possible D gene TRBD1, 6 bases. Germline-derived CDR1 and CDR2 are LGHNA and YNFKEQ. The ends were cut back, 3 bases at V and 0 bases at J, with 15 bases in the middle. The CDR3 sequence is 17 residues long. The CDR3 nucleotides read TGTGCCAGCAGCCAGGACCCTACAGGGAGCTCTGGAAACACCATATATTTT. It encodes CASSQDPTGSSGNTIYF.

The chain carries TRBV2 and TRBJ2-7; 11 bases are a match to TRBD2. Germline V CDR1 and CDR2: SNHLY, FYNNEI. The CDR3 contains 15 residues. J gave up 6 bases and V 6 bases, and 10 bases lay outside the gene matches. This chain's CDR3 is CASRGTSGTRGEQYF. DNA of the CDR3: TGTGCCAGCAGGGGGACTAGCGGAACCAGGGGCGAGCAGTACTTC.

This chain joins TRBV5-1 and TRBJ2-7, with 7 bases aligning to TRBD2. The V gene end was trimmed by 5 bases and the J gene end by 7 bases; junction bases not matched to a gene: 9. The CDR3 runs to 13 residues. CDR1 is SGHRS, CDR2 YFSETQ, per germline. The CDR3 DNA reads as TGCGCCAGCAGAAGTAGCGGGCCAAAAGAGCAGTACTTC. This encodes CASRSSGPKEQYF.

The CDR3 loop reads CASSVRTGGVQETQYF. CDR3 DNA: TGTGCCAGCAGCGTCCGGACAGGGGGCGTTCAAGAGACCCAGTACTTC. This rearrangement joins TRBV9 to TRBJ2-5; 11 positions agree with TRBD1. The CDR3 totals 16 residues. CDR1 and CDR2 from the germline V gene are SGDLS and YYNGEE. The J segment lost 2 bases and the V segment lost 2 bases, leaving 5 bases of the junction unmatched.

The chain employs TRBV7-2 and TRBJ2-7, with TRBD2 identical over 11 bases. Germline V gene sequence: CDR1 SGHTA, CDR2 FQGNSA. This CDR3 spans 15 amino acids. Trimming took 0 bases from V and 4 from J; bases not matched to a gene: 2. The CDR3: CASSLASGRGYEQYF. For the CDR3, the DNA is TGTGCCAGCAGCTTAGCTAGCGGGAGGGGGTACGAGCAGTACTTC.

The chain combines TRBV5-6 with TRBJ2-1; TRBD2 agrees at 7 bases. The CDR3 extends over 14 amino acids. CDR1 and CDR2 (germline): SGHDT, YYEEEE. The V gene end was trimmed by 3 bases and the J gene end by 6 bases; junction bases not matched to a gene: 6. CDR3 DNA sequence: TGTGCCAGCAGCTGGGGCGGGAGTCCCAATGAGCAGTTCTTC. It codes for CASSWGGSPNEQFF.

The CDR3 coding sequence is TGTGCCAGCAGCTCGGCGGCGAACACTGAAGCTTTCTTT. This codes for CASSSAANTEAFF. The V call is TRBV7-3, the J call TRBJ1-1; no clear D gene. There are 13 residues in the CDR3. Trimming pared 4 bases from V and 1 base from J, leaving 7 bases between. From germline, CDR1 is SGHTA and CDR2 FQGTGA.